The T cell receptor (beta chain) under discussion was sequenced for a study of blood T cell repertoires in COVID-19. Study context: Whether acute or convalescent, the COVID-19 samples came from the United States, Italy and Spain. T cells, B-cell-depleted T cells, or PBMCs supplied cDNA or gDNA.

Methods used by the authors: Reference gene primer amplification yielded estimated nucleated cell counts. Repertoires were generated with immunoSEQ multiplex PCR, while TCRdb's copy carries only in-frame clones and drops some. V and J calls and clone size are those listed in that table; D and trimming were worked out from the DNA. The sample lists 40,000 to 65,000 clones; 86% were seen once. V gave up 3 bases and J gave up 4 bases, with 9 bases separating them. This CDR3 contains 14 residues. In germline, CDR1 is LGHNA, CDR2 YSLEER. The chain couples TRBV4-3 to TRBJ1-4; D may be TRBD1 (5 bases). The specimen was peripheral blood. The receptor was derived from a man between 65 and 85 years old with active COVID-19. The CDR3 coding sequence is TGCGCCAGCAGCCATGCGGGGGTTAATGAAAAACTGTTTTTT. This translates into CASSHAGVNEKLFF.